This T cell receptor beta chain was sequenced in a study of cytomegalovirus exposure and HLA in healthy donors. Whole-study findings and limits: Cytomegalovirus association was listed for under 200 TCR beta chains.

Comments on this clone: As yet, its antigen is unknown.

With 60 Vbeta and 13 Jbeta primers, the PCR was carried out. Using immunoSEQ multiplex PCR, the repertoire was profiled, and TCRdb retains in-frame clones only, with some absent. The repertoire has roughly 120,000 clones, approximately 68% of them found once; the top ten carry around 1.6%. Germline V gene data show CDR1 as SGHRS and CDR2 as YFSETQ. Trimming removed 6 bases at V and 4 bases at J, with 19 bases between. The CDR3 is made up of 15 amino acids. Sample: PBMCs. The clonotype comes from a man younger than 40 in good health and CMV-seropositive. V is TRBV5-1 and J is TRBJ1-2, with D possibly being TRBD1 (5 bases). CDR3 coding DNA: TGCGCCAGCATGGAAGGGACTTCCATTGGCTATGGCTACACCTTC. Amino acids: CASMEGTSIGYGYTF.